This T cell receptor (beta chain) is drawn from a study of control samples from healthy donors and cancer patients. Some clones are missing from TCRdb's copy, which holds only in-frame ones; the method was immunoSEQ multiplex PCR. The sample has about 54,000 clones; around 96% are singletons. This CDR3 has 13 amino acids. Germline CDR1 MGHRA, CDR2 YSYEKL. Trimming removed 2 bases at V and 1 base at J, with 3 bases between. The chain combines TRBV4-1 with TRBJ1-3; D call uncertain. Sequences were obtained from blood. The TCR comes from a woman in her 30s in good health. In DNA, the CDR3 is TGCGCCAGCAGCCAAATTTCTGGAAACACCATATATTTT. Protein: CASSQISGNTIYF.